This paragraph reports one T cell receptor beta chain. Its specificity is not known. This sample was taken from a study of T cell repertoires in cytomegalovirus infection. The wider study: CMV infection together with matching HLA type was indicated by public TCR beta signatures.

The CDR3 loop spans 14 amino acids. After removal of 6 bases from V and 11 bases from J, the junction contained 16 bases not matched to a gene. Germline CDR1 DFQATT, CDR2 SNEGSKA (reference sequence). Study-level points and caveats: In two of eight donors, the top clonotype was HLA-C-restricted CMV-specific. Cumulative public TCR beta family frequency identified carriers of CMV plus the relevant HLA.

Each CDR3 protein gets one entry after TCRdb re-called the reads with MiXCR. Of roughly 640,000 distinct CDR3 sequences detected, roughly 24% appear once; the ten largest clones hold approximately 8.2%. This chain joins TRBV20-1 and TRBJ1-1; TRBD1 aligns across 9 bases. The TCR sequence derives from a human donor in good health (CMV status not recorded). Some clones in this sample may be carry-over from other donors' samples. Sequencing was performed on CD8+ T cells from PBMCs. The CDR3 DNA sequence: TGCAGTGCCATGGGACAGGGATTCGACTGGGTGGCTTTCTTT. It encodes CSAMGQGFDWVAFF.